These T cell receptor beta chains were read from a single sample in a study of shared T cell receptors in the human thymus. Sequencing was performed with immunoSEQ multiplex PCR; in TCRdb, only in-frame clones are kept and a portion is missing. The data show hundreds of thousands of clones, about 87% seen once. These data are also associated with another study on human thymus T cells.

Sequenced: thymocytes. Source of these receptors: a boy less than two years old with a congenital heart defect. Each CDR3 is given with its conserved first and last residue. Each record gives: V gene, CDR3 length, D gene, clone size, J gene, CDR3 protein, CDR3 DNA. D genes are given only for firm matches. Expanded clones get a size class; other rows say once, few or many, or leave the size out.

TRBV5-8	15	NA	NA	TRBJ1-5	CASSFREGSNQPQHF	TGTGCCAGCAGCTTCAGGGAGGGAAGCAATCAGCCCCAGCATTTT
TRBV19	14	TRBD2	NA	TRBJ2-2	CASSMVSGTGELFF	TGTGCCAGTAGTATGGTTAGCGGGACCGGGGAGCTGTTTTTT
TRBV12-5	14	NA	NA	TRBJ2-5	CASGLPNRGGTQYF	TGTGCTAGTGGTTTGCCGAACAGGGGAGGGACCCAGTACTTC
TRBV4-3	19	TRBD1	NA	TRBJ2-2	CASSQDPIRDRVTAGELFF	TGCGCCAGCAGCCAAGACCCCATCCGGGACAGGGTGACGGCCGGGGAGCTGTTTTTT
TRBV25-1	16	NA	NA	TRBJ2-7	CASSESVGWSSYEQYF	TGTGCCAGCAGTGAATCAGTGGGTTGGAGCTCCTACGAGCAGTACTTC
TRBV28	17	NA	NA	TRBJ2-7	CASSPPLRRDLSYEQYF	TGTGCCAGCAGTCCCCCCTTAAGGCGGGATCTCTCCTACGAGCAGTACTTC
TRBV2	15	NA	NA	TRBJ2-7	CASSELQGQGYEQYF	TGTGCCAGCAGTGAGTTGCAGGGTCAAGGCTACGAGCAGTACTTC
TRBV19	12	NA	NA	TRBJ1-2	CASSSLPSGYTF	TGTGCCAGTAGTTCTCTTCCTTCTGGCTACACCTTC
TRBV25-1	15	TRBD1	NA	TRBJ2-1	CASSDGTGNYNEQFF	TGTGCCAGCAGTGACGGGACAGGAAACTACAATGAGCAGTTCTTC
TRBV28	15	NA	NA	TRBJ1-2	CASEGRALTNYGYTF	TGTGCCAGCGAAGGGAGGGCACTCACTAACTATGGCTACACCTTC
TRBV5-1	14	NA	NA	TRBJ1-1	CASSLIGGSTEAFF	TGCGCCAGCAGCTTGATCGGGGGGAGCACTGAAGCTTTCTTT
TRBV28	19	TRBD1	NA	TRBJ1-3	CASSFVGTGELSSGNTIYF	TGTGCCAGCAGTTTCGTCGGGACAGGGGAATTAAGCTCTGGAAACACCATATATTTT
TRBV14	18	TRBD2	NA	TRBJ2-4	CASSQDTLAGGHKNIQYF	TGTGCCAGCAGCCAAGATACCCTAGCGGGAGGTCACAAAAACATTCAGTACTTC
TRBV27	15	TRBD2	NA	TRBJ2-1	CASTAGTSGSNEQFF	TGTGCCAGCACTGCCGGGACTAGCGGGAGCAATGAGCAGTTCTTC
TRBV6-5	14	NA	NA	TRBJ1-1	CASRVGGAGAEAFF	TGTGCCAGCAGAGTTGGAGGCGCGGGCGCTGAAGCTTTCTTT
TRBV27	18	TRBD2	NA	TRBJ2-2	CASSLYGAGGGNTGELFF	TGTGCCAGCAGTTTATATGGGGCCGGGGGGGGAAATACCGGGGAGCTGTTTTTT
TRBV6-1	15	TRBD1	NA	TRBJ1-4	CASSEAGGLNEKLFF	TGTGCCAGCAGTGAAGCAGGGGGCCTTAATGAAAAACTGTTTTTT
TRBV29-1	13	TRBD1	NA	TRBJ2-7	CSVRTGPTYEQYF	TGCAGCGTCCGGACAGGTCCTACCTACGAGCAGTACTTC
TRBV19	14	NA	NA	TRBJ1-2	CASSTGFANYGYTF	TGTGCCAGTAGTACGGGTTTTGCTAACTATGGCTACACCTTC
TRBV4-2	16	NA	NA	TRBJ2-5	CASSQPGHIIGETQYF	TGTGCCAGCAGCCAACCGGGACACATAATTGGAGAGACCCAGTACTTC
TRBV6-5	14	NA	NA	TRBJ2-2	CASSPSPGTGELFF	TGTGCCAGCTCCCCTTCACCGGGCACCGGGGAGCTGTTTTTT
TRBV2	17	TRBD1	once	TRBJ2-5	CASSAPARTGEGETQYF	TGTGCCAGCAGTGCCCCGGCCCGGACAGGAGAGGGTGAGACCCAGTACTTC
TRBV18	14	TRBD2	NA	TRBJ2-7	CASSPRTSSYEQYF	TGTGCCAGCTCCCCCCGGACTAGCTCTTACGAGCAGTACTTC
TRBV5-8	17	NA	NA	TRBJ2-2	CASSLLWGVMNTGELFF	TGTGCCAGCAGCTTGTTGTGGGGAGTAATGAACACCGGGGAGCTGTTTTTT
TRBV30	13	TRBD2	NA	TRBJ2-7	CAWSHAGAYEQYF	TGTGCCTGGAGTCACGCGGGAGCGTACGAGCAGTACTTC
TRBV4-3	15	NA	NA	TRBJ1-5	CASSQGAGRSQPQHF	TGCGCCAGCAGCCAAGGGGCAGGGCGAAGTCAGCCCCAGCATTTT
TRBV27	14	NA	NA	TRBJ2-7	CASRSWGAAYEQYF	TGTGCCAGCAGAAGCTGGGGAGCTGCATACGAGCAGTACTTC
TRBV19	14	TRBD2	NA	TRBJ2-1	CASSGTSGYNEQFF	TGTGCCAGTTCCGGGACTAGCGGATACAATGAGCAGTTCTTC
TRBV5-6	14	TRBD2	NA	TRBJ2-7	CASSCIAGPYEQYF	TGTGCCAGCAGCTGTATAGCGGGTCCCTACGAGCAGTACTTC
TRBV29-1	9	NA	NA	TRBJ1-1	CSDYREAFF	TGCAGCGATTACAGGGAAGCTTTCTTT
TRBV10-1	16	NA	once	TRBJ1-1	CASSESSGIFDTEAFF	TGCGCCAGCAGTGAGTCTTCGGGGATCTTTGACACTGAAGCTTTCTTT
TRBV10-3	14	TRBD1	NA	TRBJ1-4	CAISSGQGNEKLFF	TGTGCCATCAGTTCGGGACAGGGGAATGAAAAACTGTTTTTT
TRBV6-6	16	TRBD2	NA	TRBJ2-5	CASRAGLAGAQETQYF	TGTGCCAGCAGGGCGGGACTAGCGGGGGCCCAAGAGACCCAGTACTTC
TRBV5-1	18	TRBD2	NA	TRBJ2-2	CASSPGLAGFANTGELFF	TGCGCCAGCAGCCCAGGACTAGCGGGATTCGCGAACACCGGGGAGCTGTTTTTT
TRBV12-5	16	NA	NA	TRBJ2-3	CASGPTGSFSTDTQYF	TGTGCTAGTGGCCCTACAGGCTCCTTTAGCACAGATACGCAGTATTTT
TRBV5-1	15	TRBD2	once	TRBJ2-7	CASSSTSGRGYEQYF	TGCGCCAGCAGCTCGACTAGCGGGAGGGGCTACGAGCAGTACTTC
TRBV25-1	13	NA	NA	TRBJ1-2	CASSTGANYGYTF	TGTGCCAGCAGTACTGGGGCGAACTATGGCTACACCTTC
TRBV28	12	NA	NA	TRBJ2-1	CASTSVDNEQFF	TGTGCCAGCACATCAGTCGACAATGAGCAGTTCTTC
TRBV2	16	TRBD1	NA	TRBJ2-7	CASRTAESGQDYEQYF	TGTGCCAGCAGGACGGCAGAGTCGGGACAGGACTACGAGCAGTACTTC
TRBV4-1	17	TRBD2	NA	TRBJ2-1	CASSQDPGLAGGHEQFF	TGCGCCAGCAGCCAAGACCCGGGACTAGCGGGAGGCCATGAGCAGTTCTTC
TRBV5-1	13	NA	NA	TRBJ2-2	CASSFRQTGELFF	TGCGCCAGCAGCTTTAGACAGACCGGGGAGCTGTTTTTT
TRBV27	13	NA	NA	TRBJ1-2	CASSLKGRAGYTF	TGTGCCAGCAGTTTAAAAGGCAGGGCAGGCTACACCTTC
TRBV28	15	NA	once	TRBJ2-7	CASSYRGRGVYEQYF	TGTGCCAGCAGTTATAGGGGGCGGGGGGTGTACGAGCAGTACTTC
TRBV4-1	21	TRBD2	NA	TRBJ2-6	CASSPSLRRGAPKSGANVLTF	TGCGCCAGCAGCCCCTCCCTTCGGCGGGGGGCCCCAAAGTCTGGGGCCAACGTCCTGACTTTC
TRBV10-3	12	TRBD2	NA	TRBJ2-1	CAISDGLAGQFF	TGTGCCATCAGTGACGGGTTAGCGGGGCAGTTCTTC
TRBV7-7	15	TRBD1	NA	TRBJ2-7	CASSPDRAPRYEQYF	TGTGCCAGCAGCCCGGACAGGGCCCCTCGGTACGAGCAGTACTTC
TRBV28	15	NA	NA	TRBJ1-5	CASSLGGAGRGSQHF	TGTGCCAGCAGTTTAGGAGGGGCCGGAAGAGGGTCCCAGCATTTT